This TCR beta chain is from a study of chemoradiotherapy in HPV16-positive cancers. The study's findings and limits: HPV-specific T cells were functionally defined from only a couple of HPV16-positive patients.

Notes on this clone: As yet, its antigen is unknown.

This CDR3 has 15 amino acids. V lost 9 bases to trimming and J lost 0 bases, with 15 bases between them. CDR1 and CDR2 from the germline V gene are LNHDA and SQIVND (reference sequence). Produced via immunoSEQ multiplex PCR; TCRdb's table is partial and in-frame only. The repertoire includes about 35,000 clones, around 87% of them detected once, and around 1.9% sits in the top ten. The starting material was blood, obtained from a patient who underwent chemoradiotherapy. The TCR sequence derives from a human donor with HPV-associated anogenital cancer. The gene calls are TRBV19 and TRBJ2-1; D possibly uses TRBD1 or TRBD2 (5 bases each). CDR3 loop: CASLPGASSYNEQFF. CDR3 nucleotides: TGTGCCAGCCTACCCGGGGCCTCCTCCTACAATGAGCAGTTCTTC. The variable domain in full, completed from reference TRBV19 and TRBJ2-1, reads DGGITQSPKYLFRKEGQNVTLSCEQNLNHDAMYWYRQDPGQGLRLIYYSQIVNDFQKGDIAEGYSVSREKKESFPLTVTSAQKNPTAFYLCASLPGASSYNEQFFGPGTRLTVL.